One and the same sample provided the 23 T cell receptor beta chains below, sequenced in a study of STAT5B mutations in CD4+ large granular lymphocyte leukemia. Profiling relied on immunoSEQ multiplex PCR, and the TCRdb table lists in-frame clones only, not all of them. The profile shows 30,000 to 40,000 clones, over 65% of them singletons. Material for sequencing was CD4+ T cells from blood buffy coats. These TCRs come from a human donor in good health.

The chain recombines TRBV7-2 with TRBJ2-7, with D uncertain. Germline assignment: CDR1 SGHTA and CDR2 FQGNSA. The CDR3 totals 14 residues. Between the trimmed V and J ends, which lost 0 bases and 0 bases, there was a span of 6 bases. Written as DNA, the CDR3 is TGTGCCAGCAGCTTAGCCCCGACCTCCTACGAGCAGTACTTC. Translation gives CASSLAPTSYEQYF.

The rearrangement joins TRBV7-2 to TRBJ1-3; D is unclear. Germline V gene data show CDR1 as SGHTA and CDR2 as FQGNSA. Trimming removed 2 bases at V and 4 bases at J, with 12 bases between. This CDR3 spans 15 amino acids. The CDR3 protein is CASSLLKAPGNTIYF. CDR3 coding DNA: TGTGCCAGCAGCTTATTAAAGGCGCCCGGAAACACCATATATTTT.

This chain uses TRBV4-1 with TRBJ2-1, with unresolved D. This CDR3 comprises 14 residues. Germline-derived CDR1 and CDR2 are MGHRA and YSYEKL. V shed 0 bases and J shed 8 bases, with 11 bases lying between them. The CDR3 sequence is CASSQDLWLDEQFF. The CDR3 DNA reads TGCGCCAGCAGCCAAGATCTGTGGTTGGATGAGCAGTTCTTC.

This clone was recorded a few times. The chain links TRBV7-2 to TRBJ1-4; 9 bases map to TRBD1. The V gene end was trimmed by 5 bases and the J gene end by 12 bases; junction bases not matched to a gene: 7. Germline CDR1 and CDR2: SGHTA and FQGNSA. The CDR3 extends over 13 amino acids. CDR3 amino acids: CASSTGQGDELFF. The CDR3 DNA sequence: TGTGCCAGCAGCACGGGACAGGGTGACGAACTGTTTTTT.

A few counts support this clone. The V call is TRBV5-4, the J call TRBJ2-7; 7 bases are shared with TRBD2. The trim removed 2 bases at V and 3 bases at J, leaving 8 bases unmatched. CDR3 length: 15 amino acids. Looked up from germline, CDR1 is SGHNT and CDR2 is YYREEE (reference sequence). CDR3 residues: CASSFRTRFGYEQYF. Here the CDR3 DNA reads TGTGCCAGCAGCTTCAGGACTAGGTTCGGCTACGAGCAGTACTTC.

The chain combines TRBV7-2 with TRBJ2-1; no reliable D call. Trimming shortened V by 2 bases and J by 7 bases, and 15 bases separated the two germline ends. The CDR3 is 15 residues long. Germline loops: CDR1 SGHTA, CDR2 FQGNSA. Written as DNA, the CDR3 is TGTGCCAGCAGCTTAAGCCCCACCTTCGGAAATGAGCAGTTCTTC. Protein: CASSLSPTFGNEQFF.

This clone was counted a single time. This chain links TRBV18 with TRBJ2-5, with a tentative D call TRBD2 (6 bases). Germline V gives CDR1 KGHSH, CDR2 LQKENI. The CDR3 spans 15 residues. V gave up 0 bases and J gave up 0 bases, with 8 bases separating them. The CDR3 loop reads CASSPPGRYQETQYF. CDR3 nucleotides: TGTGCCAGCTCACCACCGGGGAGGTACCAAGAGACCCAGTACTTC.

The chain has TRBV6-4 and TRBJ2-2, with a tentative D call TRBD1 (6 bases). The V end lost 8 bases, the J end lost 5 bases, and 15 bases lay between the germline ends. The CDR3 sequence is 14 residues long. Germline assignment: CDR1 MRHNA and CDR2 SNTAGT. For the CDR3, the DNA is TGTGCCAGCCGGACAGCCGAACGGACCGGGGAGCTGTTTTTT. This sequence encodes CASRTAERTGELFF.

V is TRBV2 and J is TRBJ1-1, with no clear D. Germline lookup yields CDR1 SNHLY and CDR2 FYNNEI. Trimming took 4 bases from V and 3 from J, leaving 9 bases between them. The CDR3 contains 13 residues. DNA for the CDR3: TGTGCCAGCAGTGTTACGGTGGACACTGAAGCTTTCTTT. This encodes CASSVTVDTEAFF.

The CDR3: CATKGGTAETQYF. For the CDR3, the DNA is TGTGCCACCAAAGGAGGGACAGCAGAGACCCAGTACTTC. The rearrangement joins TRBV15 to TRBJ2-5; a possible D gene is TRBD1 (7 bases). Trimming pared 7 bases from V and 4 bases from J, leaving 13 bases between. The CDR3 sequence is 13 residues long. CDR1 is LNHNV, CDR2 YYDKDF, per germline (reference sequence).

The CDR3 loop is CASSIRWAGVEQYF. CDR3 DNA sequence: TGTGCCAGCAGCATTAGGTGGGCGGGAGTAGAGCAGTACTTC. The chain links TRBV7-2 to TRBJ2-7; TRBD2 matches 7 bases. Germline V gives CDR1 SGHTA, CDR2 FQGNSA. The CDR3 runs 14 residues. Unmatched junction bases numbered 11, after V lost 5 bases and J lost 7 bases.

V and J are TRBV5-1 and TRBJ1-5, with 10 positions matching TRBD1. The CDR3 spans 16 residues. The ends lost 4 bases at V and 5 bases at J; junction bases unmatched: 9. Germline CDR1 and CDR2: SGHRS and YFSETQ. The CDR3 DNA is TGCGCCAGCAGCCCTGGGGACAGGGGTAGGCATCAGCCCCAGCATTTT. Protein sequence: CASSPGDRGRHQPQHF.

This rearrangement joins TRBV2 to TRBJ2-6; tentatively, D is TRBD2 (5 bases). The CDR3 contains 15 residues. Trimming cost V 5 bases and J 3 bases, with 11 bases left between them. Germline V gives CDR1 SNHLY, CDR2 FYNNEI. The CDR3: CASSRENFGANVLTF. In DNA form, the CDR3 reads TGTGCCAGCAGTAGGGAGAATTTTGGGGCCAACGTCCTGACTTTC. The full variable domain, completed using reference TRBV2 and TRBJ2-6, is EPEVTQTPSHQVTQMGQEVILRCVPISNHLYFYWYRQILGQKVEFLVSFYNNEISEKSEIFDDQFSVERPDGSNFTLKIRSTKLEDSAMYFCASSRENFGANVLTFGAGSRLTVL.

In DNA, the CDR3 is TGTGCCAGCAGCCCCCTCGGGAGCTGGGGCACAGATACGCAGTATTTT. This gives the protein CASSPLGSWGTDTQYF. This chain links TRBV7-2 with TRBJ2-3; possibly TRBD2 for D (6 bases). Germline values: CDR1 SGHTA, CDR2 FQGNSA. The V and J ends lost 5 bases and 1 base respectively, with 16 bases between them. The CDR3 totals 16 residues.

This clone has only one observation. One end of the junction does not line up with germline, which may come from a read error. The chain links TRBV6-4 to TRBJ1-2, with unresolved D. In germline, CDR1 is MRHNA, CDR2 SNTAGT. This CDR3 is built from 15 residues. CDR3 nucleotides: TGTGCCAGCAGTGACTCCGCCCGGGCTAATTATGGCTACACCTTC. As protein: CASSDSARANYGYTF.

In regard to this clone: The sample carries other DNA sequences with the same CDR3. The CDR3 DNA is TGTGCCAGCACCCCCGGACGGAACTATGGCTACACCTTC. This sequence encodes CASTPGRNYGYTF. V is TRBV28 and J is TRBJ1-2; D uncertain. This CDR3 spans 13 amino acids. Germline V gives CDR1 MDHEN, CDR2 SYDVKM. The V end was cut by 7 bases, the J end by 2 bases, with 11 bases between.

J is TRBJ1-6 and V is TRBV5-6; the D gene is possibly TRBD1 (5 bases). CDR1 and CDR2 (germline): SGHDT, YYEEEE. This CDR3 contains 18 residues. With 5 bases removed from V and 0 bases from J, the gap between germline ends came to 18 bases. CDR3 sequence: CASRNSGGTGSYNSPLHF. CDR3 nucleotides: TGTGCCAGCAGGAATTCAGGCGGGACGGGCTCCTATAATTCACCCCTCCACTTT.

The chain employs TRBV15 and TRBJ2-5; D is possibly TRBD1 (5 bases). The CDR3 runs 15 residues. V lost 8 bases and J lost 3, with 19 bases in between. Germline lookup yields CDR1 LNHNV and CDR2 YYDKDF (reference sequence). CDR3 sequence reads: CATSRSGMSEETQYF. In DNA form, the CDR3 reads TGTGCCACCTCCCGATCAGGGATGTCAGAAGAGACCCAGTACTTC.

The J gene is TRBJ1-3, the V gene TRBV7-2; tentative D call: TRBD1 (5 bases). Trimming shortened V by 5 bases and J by 1 base, and 9 bases separated the two germline ends. There are 14 residues in the CDR3. The germline V gene has CDR1 SGHTA and CDR2 FQGNSA. The CDR3, as DNA: TGTGCCAGCAGCGTTGGGACTTCTGGAAACACCATATATTTT. As protein: CASSVGTSGNTIYF.

V and J are TRBV5-1 and TRBJ2-5; 15 positions agree with TRBD2. V lost 4 bases to trimming and J lost 5 bases; unmatched junction nucleotides: 6. The CDR3 runs 16 residues. In germline, CDR1 is SGHRS, CDR2 YFSETQ. The CDR3: CASSPGLAGGRETQYF. The CDR3 DNA reads as TGCGCCAGCAGCCCCGGACTAGCGGGAGGGCGGGAGACCCAGTACTTC.

A few counts support this clone. The V call is TRBV10-3, the J call TRBJ1-3, with D hard to call. Germline CDR1 and CDR2: ENHRY and SYGVKD. V was shortened by 8 bases and J by 0 bases, with 5 bases between the two germline ends. This CDR3 comprises 12 residues. CDR3 amino acids: CAIQGSGNTIYF. The CDR3 DNA follows: TGTGCCATCCAAGGCTCTGGAAACACCATATATTTT.

This rearrangement joins TRBV2 to TRBJ2-3; 7 nucleotides line up with TRBD1. Trimming cost V 4 bases and J 3 bases; bases outside gene matches: 4. This CDR3 comprises 14 residues. Germline CDR1 reads SNHLY; CDR2 reads FYNNEI. DNA of the CDR3: TGTGCCAGCAGTGTAGACAGGGCGACAGATACGCAGTATTTT. Its translation: CASSVDRATDTQYF.

The chain uses TRBV6-6 and TRBJ2-7, with 7 bases aligning to TRBD1. J was trimmed by 0 bases and V by 2 bases; bases with no gene match: 4. The germline CDR1 and CDR2 sequences are MNHNY and SVGAGI (reference sequence). This CDR3 region has 15 residues. The CDR3 sequence is CASSYPGQTSYEQYF. Written as DNA, the CDR3 is TGTGCCAGCAGTTACCCGGGACAGACCTCCTACGAGCAGTACTTC.